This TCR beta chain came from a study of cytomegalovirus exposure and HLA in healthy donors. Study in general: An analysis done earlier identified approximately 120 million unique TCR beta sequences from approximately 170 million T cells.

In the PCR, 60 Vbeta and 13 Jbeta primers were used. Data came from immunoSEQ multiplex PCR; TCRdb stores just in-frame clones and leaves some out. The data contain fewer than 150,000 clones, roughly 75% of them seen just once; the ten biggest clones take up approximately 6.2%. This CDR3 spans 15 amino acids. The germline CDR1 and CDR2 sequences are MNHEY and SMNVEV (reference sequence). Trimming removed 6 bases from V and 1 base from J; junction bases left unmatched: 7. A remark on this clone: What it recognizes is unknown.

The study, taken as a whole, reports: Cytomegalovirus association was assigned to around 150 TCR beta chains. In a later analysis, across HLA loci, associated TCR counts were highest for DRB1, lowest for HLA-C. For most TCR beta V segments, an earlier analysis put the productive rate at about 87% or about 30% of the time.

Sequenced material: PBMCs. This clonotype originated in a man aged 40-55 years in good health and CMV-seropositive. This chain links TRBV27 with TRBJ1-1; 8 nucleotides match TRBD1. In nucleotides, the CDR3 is TGTGCCAGCAGCCTATCAGACAGGGGGAACACTGAAGCTTTCTTT. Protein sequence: CASSLSDRGNTEAFF.